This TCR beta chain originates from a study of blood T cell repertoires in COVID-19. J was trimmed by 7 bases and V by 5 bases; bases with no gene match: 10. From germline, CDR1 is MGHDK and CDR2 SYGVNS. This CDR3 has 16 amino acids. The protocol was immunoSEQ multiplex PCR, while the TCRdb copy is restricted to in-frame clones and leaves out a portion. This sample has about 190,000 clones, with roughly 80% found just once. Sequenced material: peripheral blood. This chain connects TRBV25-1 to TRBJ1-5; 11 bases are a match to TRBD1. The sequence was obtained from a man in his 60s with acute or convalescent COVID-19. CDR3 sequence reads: CASSPRTGGERQPQHF. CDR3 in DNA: TGTGCCAGCAGTCCCCGGACAGGGGGCGAGAGGCAGCCCCAGCATTTT.